The text below deals with one TCR beta chain. The sample belongs to a study of blood T cell repertoires in COVID-19. Study details: The United States, Italy and Spain provided the acute and convalescent COVID-19 samples. The analysed material was cDNA or gDNA that came from T cells, B-cell-depleted T cells, or PBMCs.

The authors' processing: Estimation of nucleated cell counts relied on the amplification of reference gene primers. Profiled with immunoSEQ multiplex PCR; TCRdb holds only in-frame clones, not every one. The V and J calls and clone size come from that table; D and trimming were worked out from the DNA. The sample includes 110,000 or so clones, around 87% seen only once; the top ten take roughly a quarter. Trimming removed 3 bases from V and 6 bases from J; junction bases left unmatched: 4. Germline CDR1 ENHRY, CDR2 SYGVKD. The CDR3 is 14 residues long. The receptor was derived from a man in his 70s with active or convalescent COVID-19. The sample taken for sequencing was peripheral blood. The chain recombines TRBV10-3 with TRBJ2-7; 11 bases align to TRBD2. The CDR3 reads CAISDGTSGVEQYF. In nucleotides, the CDR3 is TGTGCCATCAGTGATGGGACTAGCGGTGTCGAGCAGTACTTC.